This TCR beta chain was sequenced in a study of radiotherapy plus CTLA-4 blockade in lung cancer. Focal radiation was given together with CTLA-4 blockade (ipilimumab) to patients with chemo-refractory metastatic non-small-cell lung cancer. Germline V gene lookup returns CDR1 KGHSH and CDR2 LQKENI. V dropped 3 bases and J dropped 5; count of bases not matched to a gene: 10. The CDR3 length is 16 residues. This clone has a single count. Method: immunoSEQ multiplex PCR; TCRdb's copy keeps in-frame clones and lacks some. This sample has over 50,000 clones, with roughly 80% found just once. Sequenced here: peripheral blood, sampled from a patient treated with radiotherapy plus ipilimumab. The clonotype was recovered from a human donor with non-small cell lung cancer who had a complete response to radiotherapy plus ipilimumab. The genes are TRBV18 and TRBJ1-5; 7 bases match TRBD1. CDR3 sequence reads: CASSPSTGVKDQPQHF. CDR3 coding DNA: TGTGCCAGCTCACCTTCAACAGGGGTTAAGGATCAGCCCCAGCATTTT.